This T cell receptor beta chain originates from a study of T-cell reconstitution after alpha-beta-depleted transplantation in children. TCRbeta library preparation incorporated unique molecular identifiers. TCRdb passed the PCR reads through MiXCR, listing each CDR3 protein once. The data contain 420,000 or so distinct CDR3 sequences, 9.5% to 13% of them singletons. The sample holds a few counts of this clonotype. Sequenced material: PBMCs from the stem cell graft donor, taken from the stem cell graft. The source is a human donor who donated a stem cell graft to a child with acute myeloid leukemia.

CDR3 nucleotides: TGTGCCAGCAGTCCCGGGATCTCGAGAGAGACCCAGTACTTC. Translating gives CASSPGISRETQYF. V usage is TRBV6-1 and J usage is TRBJ2-5; D is possibly TRBD2 (5 bases). V was shortened by 5 bases and J by 4 bases, with 14 bases between the two germline ends. Germline CDR1 is MNHNS and CDR2 is SASEGT. The CDR3 totals 14 residues.